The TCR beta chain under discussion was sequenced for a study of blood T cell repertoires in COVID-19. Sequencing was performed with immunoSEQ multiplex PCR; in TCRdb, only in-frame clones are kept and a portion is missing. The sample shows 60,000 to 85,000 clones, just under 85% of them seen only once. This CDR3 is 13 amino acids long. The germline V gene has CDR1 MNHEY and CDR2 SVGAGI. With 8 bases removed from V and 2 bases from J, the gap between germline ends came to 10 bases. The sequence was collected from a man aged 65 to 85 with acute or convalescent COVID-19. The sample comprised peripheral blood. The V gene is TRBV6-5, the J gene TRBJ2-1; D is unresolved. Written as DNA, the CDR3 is TGTGCCAGCCATGCATCAGCCTACAATGAGCAGTTCTTC. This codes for CASHASAYNEQFF.